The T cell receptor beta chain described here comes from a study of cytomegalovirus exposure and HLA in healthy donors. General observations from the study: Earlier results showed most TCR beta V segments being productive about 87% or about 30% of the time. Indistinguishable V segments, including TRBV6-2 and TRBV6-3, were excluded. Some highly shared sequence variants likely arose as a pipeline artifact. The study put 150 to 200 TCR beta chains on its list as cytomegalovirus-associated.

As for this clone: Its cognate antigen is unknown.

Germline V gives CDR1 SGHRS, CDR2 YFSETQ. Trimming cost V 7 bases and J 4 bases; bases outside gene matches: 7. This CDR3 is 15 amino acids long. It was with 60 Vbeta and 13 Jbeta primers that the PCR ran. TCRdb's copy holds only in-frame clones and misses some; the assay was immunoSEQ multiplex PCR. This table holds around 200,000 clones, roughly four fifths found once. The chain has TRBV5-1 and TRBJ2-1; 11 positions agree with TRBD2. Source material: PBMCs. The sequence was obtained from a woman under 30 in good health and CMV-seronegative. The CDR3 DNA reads TGCGCCAGCGGCAGACTAGCGGGACAGTACAATGAGCAGTTCTTC. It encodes CASGRLAGQYNEQFF.